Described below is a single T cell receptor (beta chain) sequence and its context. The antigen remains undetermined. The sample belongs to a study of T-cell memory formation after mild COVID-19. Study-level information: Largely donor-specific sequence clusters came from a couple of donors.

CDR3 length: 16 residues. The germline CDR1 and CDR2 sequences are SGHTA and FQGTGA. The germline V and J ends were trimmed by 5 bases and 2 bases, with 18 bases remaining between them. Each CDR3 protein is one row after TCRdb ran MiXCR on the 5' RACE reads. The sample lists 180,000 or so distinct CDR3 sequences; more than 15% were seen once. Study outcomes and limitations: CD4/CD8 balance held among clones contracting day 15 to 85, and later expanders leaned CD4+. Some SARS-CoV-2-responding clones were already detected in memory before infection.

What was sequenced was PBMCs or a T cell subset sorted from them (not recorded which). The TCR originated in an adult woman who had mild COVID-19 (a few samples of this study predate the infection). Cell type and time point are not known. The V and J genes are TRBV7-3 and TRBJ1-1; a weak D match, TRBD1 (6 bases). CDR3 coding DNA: TGTGCCAGCAGCCCCACCCCCGACAGGCGCAACACTGAAGCTTTCTTT. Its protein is CASSPTPDRRNTEAFF.